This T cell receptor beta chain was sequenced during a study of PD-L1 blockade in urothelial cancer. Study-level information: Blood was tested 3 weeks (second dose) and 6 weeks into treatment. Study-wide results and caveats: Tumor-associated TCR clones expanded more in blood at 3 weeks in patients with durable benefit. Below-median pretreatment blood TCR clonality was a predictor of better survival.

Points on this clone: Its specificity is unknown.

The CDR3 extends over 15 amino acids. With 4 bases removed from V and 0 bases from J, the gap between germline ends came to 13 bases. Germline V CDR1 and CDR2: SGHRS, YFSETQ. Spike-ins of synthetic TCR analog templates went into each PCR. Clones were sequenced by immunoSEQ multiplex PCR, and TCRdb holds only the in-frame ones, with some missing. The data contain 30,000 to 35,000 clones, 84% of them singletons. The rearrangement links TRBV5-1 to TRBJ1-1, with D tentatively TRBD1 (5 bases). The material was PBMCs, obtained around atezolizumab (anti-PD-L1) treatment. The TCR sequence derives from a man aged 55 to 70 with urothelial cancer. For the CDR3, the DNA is TGCGCCAGCAGCGGGCAGGGAGGGATGAACACTGAAGCTTTCTTT. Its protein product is CASSGQGGMNTEAFF.